This TCR beta chain was found in a study of blood T cell repertoires in COVID-19. Residents of about two dozen US areas, aged about 18 to 95 years, made up the participants. The germline gives CDR1 SGHNT, CDR2 YENEEA. Trimming removed 3 bases from V and 2 bases from J, with 9 bases in between. CDR3 length equals 14 residues. Libraries were prepared by immunoSEQ multiplex PCR; TCRdb keeps only in-frame clonotypes and omits some of them. The data show about 250,000 clones, more than 80% seen once. Sequenced sample: PBMCs or T cells enriched from blood (not recorded which). The sequence was obtained from a woman between 18 and 29 years old who had recovered from COVID-19. J is TRBJ2-3 and V is TRBV11-3; D perhaps matches TRBD2 (6 bases). The CDR3, as DNA: TGTGCCAGCAGCTTGCGGGGACCCACAGATACGCAGTATTTT. Protein: CASSLRGPTDTQYF.